This T cell receptor beta chain was recorded in a study of T cell responses to AZD1222 COVID-19 vaccine. A note on this clone: Its antigen is as yet unknown.

The assay was immunoSEQ multiplex PCR, and TCRdb's table has in-frame clones only and misses some. The table lists about 130,000 clones, about nine tenths of them singletons. This CDR3 has 16 amino acids. V dropped 5 bases and J dropped 10; count of bases not matched to a gene: 11. The germline V gene encodes CDR1 SGHTA and CDR2 FQGNSA. The study's findings and limits: There were repertoire samples only from the period after the peak T cell response. Baseline seropositives among AZD1222 recipients totaled only 5 or 6. It should be noted that donors were predominantly white British and more often female, and clonal diversity was possibly underestimated. Receipt of two AZD1222 doses was followed by a rise in Spike-specific TCR breadth and depth.

The TCR originated in an adult in good health. This sequence joins TRBV7-2 and TRBJ2-1; 13 bases map to TRBD2. The sequencing here drew on peripheral blood, taken on day 0 of AZD1222 vaccination. The CDR3: CASSINSGLAGNEQFF. The CDR3 nucleotides read TGTGCCAGCAGCATCAACTCGGGACTAGCGGGGAACGAGCAGTTCTTC.